Listed below are T cell receptor beta chains from one sample, sequenced in a study of blood T cells in healthy people across ages. One entry per CDR3 protein, called by TCRdb with MiXCR from the 5' RACE reads. This table holds over a million distinct CDR3 sequences, approximately 60% found once. Specimen: blood. The receptors shown here come from a man younger than 35 in good health. Both conserved end residues are part of each CDR3. Each record gives: D gene, J gene, V gene, CDR3 protein. D genes are given only for firm matches.

TRBD1	-	TRBV4-1	CASSQTGDRSEQYF
-	TRBJ2-5	TRBV18	CASSPRGDAEETQYF
TRBD1	TRBJ2-5	TRBV12-3/TRBV12-4	CASSTGQGGETQYF
-	TRBJ1-2	TRBV7-9	CASSPPDLGYTF
-	TRBJ2-1	TRBV6-5	CASSVRGEQFF
-	TRBJ1-5	TRBV4-3	CASSQDSGGHQPQHF
TRBD2	TRBJ2-1	TRBV14	CASSRNGLGSFEQFF
-	-	TRBV29-1	CSVVNLGTYEQYF
TRBD2	-	TRBV29-1	CSVPPLAGGETQYF
-	TRBJ1-2	TRBV6-5	CPGGLNYGYTF